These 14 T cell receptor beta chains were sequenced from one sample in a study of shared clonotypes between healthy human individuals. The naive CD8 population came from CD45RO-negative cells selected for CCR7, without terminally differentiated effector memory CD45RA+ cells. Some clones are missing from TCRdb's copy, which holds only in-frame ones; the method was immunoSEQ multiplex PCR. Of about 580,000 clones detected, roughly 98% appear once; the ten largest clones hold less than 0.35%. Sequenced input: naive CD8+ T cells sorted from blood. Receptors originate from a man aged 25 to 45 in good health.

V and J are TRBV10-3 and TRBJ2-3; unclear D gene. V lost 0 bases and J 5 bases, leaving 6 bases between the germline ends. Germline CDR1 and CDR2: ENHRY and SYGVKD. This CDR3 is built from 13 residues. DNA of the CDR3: TGTGCCATCAGTGAGTCGTTGGGAGATACGCAGTATTTT. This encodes CAISESLGDTQYF.

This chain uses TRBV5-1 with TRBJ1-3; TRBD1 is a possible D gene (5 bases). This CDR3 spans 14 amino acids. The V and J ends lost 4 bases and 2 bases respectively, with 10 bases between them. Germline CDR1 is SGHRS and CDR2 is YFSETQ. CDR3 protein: CASSPTGAGNTIYF. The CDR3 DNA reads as TGCGCCAGCAGCCCTACGGGGGCTGGAAACACCATATATTTT. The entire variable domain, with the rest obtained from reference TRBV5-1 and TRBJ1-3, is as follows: KAGVTQTPRYLIKTRGQQVTLSCSPISGHRSVSWYQQTPGQGLQFLFEYFSETQRNKGNFPGRFSGRQFSNSRSEMNVSTLELGDSALYLCASSPTGAGNTIYFGEGSWLTVV.

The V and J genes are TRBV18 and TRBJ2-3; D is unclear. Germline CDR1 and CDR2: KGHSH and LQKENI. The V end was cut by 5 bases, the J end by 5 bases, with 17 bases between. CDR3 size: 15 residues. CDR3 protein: CASSEAPTRKDTQYF. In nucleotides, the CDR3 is TGTGCCAGCTCAGAGGCACCTACCCGCAAAGATACGCAGTATTTT. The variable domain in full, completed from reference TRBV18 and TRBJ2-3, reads NAGVMQNPRHLVRRRGQEARLRCSPMKGHSHVYWYRQLPEEGLKFMVYLQKENIIDESGMPKERFSAEFPKEGPSILRIQQVVRGDSAAYFCASSEAPTRKDTQYFGPGTRLTVL.

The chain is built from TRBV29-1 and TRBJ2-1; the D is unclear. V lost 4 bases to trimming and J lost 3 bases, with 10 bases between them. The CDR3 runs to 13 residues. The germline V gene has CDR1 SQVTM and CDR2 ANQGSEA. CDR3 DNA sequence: TGCAGCGTTGTTTCCCGTAACTACAATGAGCAGTTCTTC. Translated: CSVVSRNYNEQFF.

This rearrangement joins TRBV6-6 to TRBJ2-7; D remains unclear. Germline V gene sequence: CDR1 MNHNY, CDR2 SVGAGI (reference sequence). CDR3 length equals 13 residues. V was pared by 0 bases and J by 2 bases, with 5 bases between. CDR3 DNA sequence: TGTGCCAGCAGTTACTCCCGGGCCTACGAGCAGTACTTC. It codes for CASSYSRAYEQYF.

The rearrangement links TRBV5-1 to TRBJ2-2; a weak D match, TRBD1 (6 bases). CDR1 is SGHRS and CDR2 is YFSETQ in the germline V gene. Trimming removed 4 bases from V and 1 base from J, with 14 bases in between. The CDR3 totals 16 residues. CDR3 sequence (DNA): TGCGCCAGCAGCCCTCGGACAGCTCAGAACACCGGGGAGCTGTTTTTT. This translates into CASSPRTAQNTGELFF.

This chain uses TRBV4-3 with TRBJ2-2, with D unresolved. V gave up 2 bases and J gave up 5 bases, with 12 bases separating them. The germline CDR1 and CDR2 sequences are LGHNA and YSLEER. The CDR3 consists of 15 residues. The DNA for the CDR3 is TGCGCCAGCAGCCAATTTGGCCTCGGAACCGGGGAGCTGTTTTTT. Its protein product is CASSQFGLGTGELFF.

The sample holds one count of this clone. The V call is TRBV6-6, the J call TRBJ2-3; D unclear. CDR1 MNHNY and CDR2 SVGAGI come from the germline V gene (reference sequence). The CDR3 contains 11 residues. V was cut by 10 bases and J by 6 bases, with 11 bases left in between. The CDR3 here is CATSYGDTQYF. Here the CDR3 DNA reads TGTGCCACCTCTTATGGGGATACGCAGTATTTT.

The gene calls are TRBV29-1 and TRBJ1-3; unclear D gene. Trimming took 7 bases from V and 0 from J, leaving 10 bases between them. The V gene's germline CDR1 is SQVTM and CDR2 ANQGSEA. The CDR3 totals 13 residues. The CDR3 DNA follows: TGCAGCGGTACACCCAGCTCTGGAAACACCATATATTTT. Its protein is CSGTPSSGNTIYF.

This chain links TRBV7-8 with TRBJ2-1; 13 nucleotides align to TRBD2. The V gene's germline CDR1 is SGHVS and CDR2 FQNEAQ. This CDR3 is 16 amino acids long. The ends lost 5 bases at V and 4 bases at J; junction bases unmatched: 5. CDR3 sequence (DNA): TGTGCCAGCAGCCCGAGACTAGCGGGAGGATACAATGAGCAGTTCTTC. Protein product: CASSPRLAGGYNEQFF.

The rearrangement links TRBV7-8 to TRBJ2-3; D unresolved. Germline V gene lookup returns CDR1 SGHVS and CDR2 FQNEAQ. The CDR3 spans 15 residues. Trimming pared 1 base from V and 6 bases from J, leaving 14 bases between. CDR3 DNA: TGTGCCAGCAGCTTAGAGCTCGTTCGGGCGGATACGCAGTATTTT. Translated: CASSLELVRADTQYF.

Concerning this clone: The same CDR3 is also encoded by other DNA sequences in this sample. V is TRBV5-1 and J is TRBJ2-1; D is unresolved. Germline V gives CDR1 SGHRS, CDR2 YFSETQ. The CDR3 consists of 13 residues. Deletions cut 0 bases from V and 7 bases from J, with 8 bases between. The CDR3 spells CASSLVPGNEQFF. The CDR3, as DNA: TGCGCCAGCAGCTTGGTCCCCGGGAATGAGCAGTTCTTC.

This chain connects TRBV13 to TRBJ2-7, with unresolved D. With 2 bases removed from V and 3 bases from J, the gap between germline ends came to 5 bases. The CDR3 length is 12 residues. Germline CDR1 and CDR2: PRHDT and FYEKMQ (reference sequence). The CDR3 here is CASSLLNYEQYF. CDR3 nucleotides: TGTGCCAGCAGCTTACTCAACTACGAGCAGTACTTC.

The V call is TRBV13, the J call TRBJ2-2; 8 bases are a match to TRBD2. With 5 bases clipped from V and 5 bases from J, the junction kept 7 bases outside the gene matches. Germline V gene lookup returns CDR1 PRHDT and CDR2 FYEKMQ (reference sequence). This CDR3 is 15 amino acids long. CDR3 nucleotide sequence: TGTGCCAGCAGCCCACAGCGGGAGTGGACCGGGGAGCTGTTTTTT. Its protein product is CASSPQREWTGELFF.